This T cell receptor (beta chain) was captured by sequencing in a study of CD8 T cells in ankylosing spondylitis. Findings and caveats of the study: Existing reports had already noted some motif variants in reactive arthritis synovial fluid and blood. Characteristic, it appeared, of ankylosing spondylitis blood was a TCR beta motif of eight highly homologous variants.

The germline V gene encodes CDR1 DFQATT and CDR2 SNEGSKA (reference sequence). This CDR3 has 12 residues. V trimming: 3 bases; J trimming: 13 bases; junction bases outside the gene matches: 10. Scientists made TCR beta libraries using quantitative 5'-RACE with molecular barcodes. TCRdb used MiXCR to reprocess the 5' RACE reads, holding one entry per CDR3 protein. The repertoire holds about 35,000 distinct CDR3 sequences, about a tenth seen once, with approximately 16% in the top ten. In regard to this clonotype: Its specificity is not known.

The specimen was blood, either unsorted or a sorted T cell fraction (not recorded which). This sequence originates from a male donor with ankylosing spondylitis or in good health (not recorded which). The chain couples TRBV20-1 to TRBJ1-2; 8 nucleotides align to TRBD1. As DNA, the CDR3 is TGCAGTGCTAGTTACAGGGGGGAGGTGGGCACCTTC. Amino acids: CSASYRGEVGTF.